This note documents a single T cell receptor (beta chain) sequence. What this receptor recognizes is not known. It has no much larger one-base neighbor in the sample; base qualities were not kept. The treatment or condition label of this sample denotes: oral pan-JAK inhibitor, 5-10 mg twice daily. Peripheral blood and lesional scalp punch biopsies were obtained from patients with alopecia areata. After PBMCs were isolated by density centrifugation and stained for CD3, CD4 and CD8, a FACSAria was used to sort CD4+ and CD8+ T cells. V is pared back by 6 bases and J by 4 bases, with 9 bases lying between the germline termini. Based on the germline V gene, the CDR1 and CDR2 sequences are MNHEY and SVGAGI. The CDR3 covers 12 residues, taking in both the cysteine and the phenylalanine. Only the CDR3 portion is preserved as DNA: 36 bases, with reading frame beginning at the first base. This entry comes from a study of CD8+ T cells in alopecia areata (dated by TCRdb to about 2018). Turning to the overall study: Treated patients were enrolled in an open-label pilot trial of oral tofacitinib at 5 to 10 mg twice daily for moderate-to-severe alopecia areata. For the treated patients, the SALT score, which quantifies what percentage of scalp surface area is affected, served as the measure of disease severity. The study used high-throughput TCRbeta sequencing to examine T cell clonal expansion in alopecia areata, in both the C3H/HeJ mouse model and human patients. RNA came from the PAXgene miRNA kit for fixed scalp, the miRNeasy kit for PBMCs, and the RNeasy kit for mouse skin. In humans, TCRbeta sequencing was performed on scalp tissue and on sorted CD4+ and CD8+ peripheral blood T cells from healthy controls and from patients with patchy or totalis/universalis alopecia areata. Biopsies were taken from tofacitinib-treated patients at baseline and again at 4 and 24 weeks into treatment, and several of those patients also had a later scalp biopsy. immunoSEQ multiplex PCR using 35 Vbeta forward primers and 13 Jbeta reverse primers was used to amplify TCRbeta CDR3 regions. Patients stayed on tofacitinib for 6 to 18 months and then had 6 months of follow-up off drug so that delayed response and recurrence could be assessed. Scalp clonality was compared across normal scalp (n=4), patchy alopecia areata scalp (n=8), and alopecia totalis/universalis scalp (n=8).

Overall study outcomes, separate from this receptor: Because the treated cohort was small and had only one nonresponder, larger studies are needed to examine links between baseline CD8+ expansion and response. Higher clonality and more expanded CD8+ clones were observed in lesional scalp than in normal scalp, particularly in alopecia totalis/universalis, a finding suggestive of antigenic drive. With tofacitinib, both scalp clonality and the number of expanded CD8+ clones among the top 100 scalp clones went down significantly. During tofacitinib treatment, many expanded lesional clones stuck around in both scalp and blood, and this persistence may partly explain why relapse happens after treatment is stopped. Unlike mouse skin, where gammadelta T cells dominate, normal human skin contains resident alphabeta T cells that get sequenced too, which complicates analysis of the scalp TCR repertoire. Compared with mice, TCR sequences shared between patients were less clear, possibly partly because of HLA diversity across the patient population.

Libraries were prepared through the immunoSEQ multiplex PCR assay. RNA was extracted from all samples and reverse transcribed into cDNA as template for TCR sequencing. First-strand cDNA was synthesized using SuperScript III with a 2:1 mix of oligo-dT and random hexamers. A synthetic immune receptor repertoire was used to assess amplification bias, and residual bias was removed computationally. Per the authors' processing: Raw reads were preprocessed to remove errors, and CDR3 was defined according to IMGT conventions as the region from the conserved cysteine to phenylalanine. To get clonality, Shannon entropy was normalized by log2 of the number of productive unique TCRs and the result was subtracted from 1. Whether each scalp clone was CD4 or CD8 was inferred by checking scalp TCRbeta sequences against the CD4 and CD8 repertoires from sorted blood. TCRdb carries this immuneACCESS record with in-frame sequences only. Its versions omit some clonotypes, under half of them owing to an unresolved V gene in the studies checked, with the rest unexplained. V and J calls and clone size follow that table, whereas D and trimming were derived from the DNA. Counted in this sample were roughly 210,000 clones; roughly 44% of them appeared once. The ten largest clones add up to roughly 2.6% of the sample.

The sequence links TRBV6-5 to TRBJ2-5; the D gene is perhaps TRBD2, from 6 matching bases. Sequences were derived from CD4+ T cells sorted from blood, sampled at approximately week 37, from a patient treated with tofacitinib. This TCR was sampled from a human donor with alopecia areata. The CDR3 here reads CASRDGRETQYF. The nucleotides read TGTGCCAGCAGGGACGGGAGAGAGACCCAGTACTTC.